This T cell receptor beta chain emerged from a study of cytomegalovirus exposure and HLA in healthy donors. 60 Vbeta and 13 Jbeta primers were used in PCR. Method: immunoSEQ multiplex PCR; TCRdb's copy keeps in-frame clones and lacks some. The sample consists of approximately 120,000 clones, about 80% of them appearing once. Study conclusions and caveats: The classifier reportedly diagnosed cytomegalovirus status with high specificity and sensitivity. It was 164 TCR beta chains that were listed as cytomegalovirus-associated. A later analysis reportedly found that, within productive TCRs, an Asian-associated ancestry cluster had fewer N-insertions than the mean observed across the roughly 690 donors.

Of note for this clone: Antigen unknown.

Germline V lookup: CDR1 LNHDA, CDR2 SQIVND (reference sequence). The V gene end was trimmed by 3 bases and the J gene end by 1 base; junction bases not matched to a gene: 3. The CDR3 totals 15 residues. The J gene is TRBJ2-5, the V gene TRBV19; the match to TRBD2 covers 9 bases. Sequenced material: PBMCs. This receptor was identified in a man aged 30 to 45 in good health and CMV-seropositive. The CDR3 loop reads CASSIARGGQETQYF. CDR3 in DNA: TGTGCCAGTAGTATTGCGCGGGGGGGCCAAGAGACCCAGTACTTC.